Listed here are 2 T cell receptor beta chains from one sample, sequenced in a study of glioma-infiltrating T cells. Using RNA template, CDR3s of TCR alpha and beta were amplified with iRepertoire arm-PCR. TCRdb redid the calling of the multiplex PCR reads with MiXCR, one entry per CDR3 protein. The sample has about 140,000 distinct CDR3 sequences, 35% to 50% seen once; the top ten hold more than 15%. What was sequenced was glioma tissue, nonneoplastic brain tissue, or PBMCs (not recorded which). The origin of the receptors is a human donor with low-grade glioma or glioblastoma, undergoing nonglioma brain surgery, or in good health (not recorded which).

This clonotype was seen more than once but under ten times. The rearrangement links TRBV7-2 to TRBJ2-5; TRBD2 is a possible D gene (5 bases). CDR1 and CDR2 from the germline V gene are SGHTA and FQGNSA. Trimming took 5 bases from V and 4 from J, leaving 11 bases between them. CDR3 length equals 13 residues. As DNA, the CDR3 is TGTGCCAGCAGCAGCGCGGCGGGAGAGACCCAGTACTTC. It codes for CASSSAAGETQYF.

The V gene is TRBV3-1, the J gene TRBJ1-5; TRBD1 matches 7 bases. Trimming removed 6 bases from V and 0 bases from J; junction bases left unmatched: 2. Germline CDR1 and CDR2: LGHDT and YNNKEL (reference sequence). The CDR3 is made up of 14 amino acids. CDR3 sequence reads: CASRQGYSNQPQHF. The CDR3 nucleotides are TGTGCCAGCAGACAGGGGTATAGCAATCAGCCCCAGCATTTT.